The present T cell receptor beta chain was sequenced within a study of neurological immune-mediated disorders. Overall study findings and caveats: Patients with HTLV-1-associated myelopathy had the highest level of TCR clonal expansion, whereas patients with multiple sclerosis had the lowest level, falling beneath the level found in healthy controls. CDR3 amino acid sequences of expanded clones were not shared across subjects, a result suggesting private repertoires in all groups.

cDNA synthesis was performed by 5'RACE with 10-nucleotide random UMIs. TCRdb called the 5' RACE reads again in MiXCR, with one record for every CDR3 protein. Of approximately 30,000 distinct CDR3 sequences listed, roughly 6.7% are singletons. A note on this clonotype: Its target is not known.

Libraries used 2 million unsorted PBMCs kept frozen in RNAlater. V was trimmed by 3 bases and J by 2 bases, leaving 13 bases between them. Germline assignment: CDR1 LNHNV and CDR2 YYDKDF (reference sequence). This CDR3 contains 15 residues. The sequence derives from a woman between 50 and 59 years old in good health. The genes are TRBV15 and TRBJ1-2; D possibly corresponds to TRBD1 (6 bases). The sequencing sample was made of PBMCs. CDR3 in amino acids: CATSREQGTNYGYTF. CDR3 coding DNA: TGTGCCACCAGCAGGGAACAGGGAACGAACTATGGCTACACCTTC. Full variable domain (rest looked up from reference TRBV15 and TRBJ1-2): DAMVIQNPRYQVTQFGKPVTLSCSQTLNHNVMYWYQQKSSQAPKLLFHYYDKDFNNEADTPDNFQSRRPNTSFCFLDIRSPGLGDTAMYLCATSREQGTNYGYTFGSGTRLTVV.